This T cell receptor beta chain was sequenced for a study of blood T cell repertoires in COVID-19. Looking at the study overall: The United States, Italy and Spain supplied acute and convalescent COVID-19 samples. T cells, B-cell-depleted T cells, or PBMCs provided the cDNA or gDNA that served as material.

This clone has a single count. Authors' methods: Reference gene primer amplification gave nucleated cell count estimates. Profiled with immunoSEQ multiplex PCR; TCRdb holds only in-frame clones, not every one. V, J and clone size derive from that table, while D and trimming were established from the DNA sequence. Among about 63,000 clones listed, about 74% were seen once. The sample taken for sequencing was peripheral blood. The TCR originated in a woman at least 80 years old with acute or convalescent COVID-19.

This CDR3 is CASSSDRGSTDTQYF. Written as DNA, the CDR3 is TGTGCCAGCAGCTCGGACAGGGGAAGCACAGATACGCAGTATTTT. The rearrangement uses TRBV7-2 and TRBJ2-3; 9 bases are shared with TRBD1. This CDR3 is 15 amino acids long. Losses at the gene ends were 4 bases for V and 0 bases for J; bases not matched to a gene: 2. Germline CDR1 is SGHTA and CDR2 is FQGNSA.